These T cell receptor beta chains were read from a single sample in a study of identical twins. TCRdb recomputed calls from the 5' RACE reads with MiXCR, one row per CDR3 protein. The data contain 1.5 million to 2 million distinct CDR3 sequences, more than 30% of them seen just once; the ten biggest clones take up about 0.3%. The specimen sequenced was cord blood. These receptors originate from a newborn girl in good health. Both conserved end residues are part of each CDR3. The D gene is left open where the match is weak. Clone size is stated in some rows and not others, as once, few, many or a class when expanded.

>-|TRBJ2-3|-|TRBV7-9
CASSSRGTPSTDTQYF
TGTGCCAGCAGCTCGCGTGGGACACCTAGCACAGATACGCAGTATTTT
>-|TRBJ2-5|-|TRBV7-6
CASSLEVPSAQETQYF
TGTGCCAGCAGCTTAGAGGTCCCTAGCGCTCAAGAGACCCAGTACTTC
>-|TRBJ1-1|few|TRBV7-2
CASSLVRFEAFF
TGTGCCAGCAGCTTAGTCCGGTTTGAAGCTTTCTTT
>TRBD2|TRBJ2-3|few|TRBV20-1
CSAPHPRGGTDTQYF
TGCAGTGCTCCCCACCCGCGGGGGGGCACAGATACGCAGTATTTT
>-|TRBJ2-1|-|TRBV7-7
CASSLGDSPYNEQFF
TGTGCTAGCAGCTTAGGGGACTCCCCCTACAATGAGCAGTTCTTC
>TRBD1|TRBJ1-6|-|TRBV28
CASSSGQGARNSPLHF
TGTGCCAGCAGCTCGGGACAGGGGGCGCGTAATTCACCCCTCCACTTT
>-|TRBJ2-2|few|TRBV10-3
CAISPRGGRGTGELFF
TGTGCCATCAGCCCTCGGGGCGGCCGGGGAACCGGGGAGCTGTTTTTT
>TRBD2|TRBJ2-7|-|TRBV13
CASSTRLAALYEQYF
TGTGCCAGCAGCACTCGACTAGCAGCCCTATACGAGCAGTACTTC
>-|TRBJ2-2|-|TRBV20-1
CSAATWGTPGTGELFF
TGCAGTGCCGCGACGTGGGGGACCCCTGGCACCGGGGAGCTGTTTTTT
>-|TRBJ1-6|-|TRBV20-1
CSATRTANSPPHF
TGCAGTGCTACCCGGACAGCCAATTCACCCCCCCACTTT
>-|TRBJ2-1|-|TRBV20-1
CSATQGPSYNEQFF
TGCAGTGCTACTCAAGGACCCTCCTACAATGAGCAGTTCTTC
>TRBD2|TRBJ2-1|once|TRBV11-2
CASSPRNWREHNEQFF
TGTGCCAGCAGCCCCCGGAATTGGCGGGAGCACAATGAGCAGTTCTTC
>-|TRBJ1-2|-|TRBV24-1
CATSDHRDGYTF
TGTGCCACCAGTGATCACAGAGATGGCTACACCTTC
>-|TRBJ2-2|-|TRBV20-1
CSAGGRLSTGELFF
TGCAGTGCGGGGGGCCGATTGAGCACCGGGGAGCTGTTTTTT
>-|TRBJ1-2|few|TRBV12-3/TRBV12-4
CASSFEDYGYTF
TGTGCCAGCAGTTTCGAGGACTATGGCTACACCTTC
>TRBD1|TRBJ2-5|few|TRBV20-1
CPPGQGYQETQYF
TGCCCTCCGGGACAGGGGTACCAAGAGACCCAGTACTTC
>-|TRBJ1-2|-|TRBV4-2
CASSPKGGREGYTF
TGTGCCAGCAGCCCCAAAGGGGGGCGCGAAGGCTACACCTTC
>-|TRBJ2-7|few|TRBV27
CASSLPEGYPYEQYF
TGTGCCAGCAGTTTACCCGAGGGCTACCCCTACGAGCAGTACTTC
>TRBD2|TRBJ2-7|-|TRBV5-6
CASSEISGRALYNEQYF
TGTGCCAGCAGCGAGATTAGCGGGAGGGCCCTATACAATGAGCAGTACTTC
>-|TRBJ2-5|-|TRBV7-8
CASSLARLSGKETQYF
TGTGCCAGCAGCTTAGCGCGGCTCTCAGGGAAAGAGACCCAGTACTTC
>-|TRBJ1-2|once|TRBV3-1
CASSQDPGDNYGYTF
TGTGCCAGCAGCCAAGATCCCGGGGATAACTATGGCTACACCTTC
>TRBD1|TRBJ1-5|-|TRBV29-1
CSVAGQDNQPQHF
TGCAGCGTTGCAGGACAGGATAATCAGCCCCAGCATTTT
>-|TRBJ1-1|-|TRBV6-6
CASGSAAQAFF
TGTGCCAGCGGGTCGGCAGCCCAAGCTTTCTTT
>-|TRBJ2-1|few|TRBV3-1
CASSQDRFREQFF
TGTGCCAGCAGCCAAGATCGATTCCGGGAGCAGTTCTTC
>-|TRBJ2-6|few|TRBV27
CASSLQGWRSGANVLTF
TGTGCCAGCAGTTTGCAGGGTTGGAGGTCTGGGGCCAACGTCCTGACTTTC
>-|TRBJ2-1|few|TRBV3-1
CASSQVGETQFF
TGTGCCAGCAGCCAAGTCGGTGAGACCCAGTTCTTC
>-|TRBJ2-3|few|TRBV5-1
CASRLDPTATDTQYF
TGCGCCAGCAGATTGGACCCGACAGCCACAGATACGCAGTATTTT
>-|TRBJ1-6|few|TRBV28
CASSLSISPLHF
TGTGCCAGCAGTTTATCTATTTCACCCCTCCACTTT
>-|TRBJ1-5|-|TRBV4-1
CASSQLPGGPQHF
TGCGCCAGCAGCCAATTGCCAGGTGGGCCCCAGCATTTT
>TRBD2|TRBJ2-1|-|TRBV7-2
CASSLVGGRVNEQFF
TGTGCCAGCAGCTTAGTGGGCGGGAGAGTCAATGAGCAGTTCTTC
>TRBD2|TRBJ2-7|-|TRBV6-2/TRBV6-3
CASTHGREEYF
TGTGCCAGCACCCACGGGCGGGAGGAGTACTTC
>TRBD1|TRBJ1-5|-|TRBV2
CASSEVTGEVSNQPQHF
TGTGCCAGCAGCGAAGTTACAGGGGAGGTGAGCAATCAGCCCCAGCATTTT
>-|TRBJ2-1|many|TRBV29-1
CSVGPRLVNEQFF
TGCAGCGTTGGACCCCGACTAGTCAATGAGCAGTTCTTC
>TRBD2|TRBJ2-4|-|TRBV5-5
CASSLVAGVAKNIQYF
TGTGCCAGCAGCTTGGTTGCGGGGGTTGCCAAAAACATTCAGTACTTC
>TRBD1|TRBJ1-4|few|TRBV12-3/TRBV12-4
CASSSRGYNEKLFF
TGTGCCAGCAGTTCCAGGGGGTACAATGAAAAACTGTTTTTT
>TRBD2|TRBJ2-1|many|TRBV11-2
CASSSGTRSYNEQFF
TGTGCCAGCAGCTCCGGGACTAGGTCCTACAATGAGCAGTTCTTC
>TRBD1|TRBJ2-5|-|TRBV5-1
CASRTSGQGGQETQYF
TGCGCCAGCAGGACATCCGGACAGGGAGGCCAAGAGACCCAGTACTTC
>-|TRBJ1-1|-|TRBV10-3
CATALFGTEAFF
TGTGCCACCGCTCTTTTCGGCACTGAAGCTTTCTTT
>-|TRBJ2-5|-|TRBV20-1
CSARGPTRSQETQYF
TGCAGTGCTAGAGGGCCGACTAGGTCCCAAGAGACCCAGTACTTC
>-|TRBJ2-3|few|TRBV10-3
CAISESSGPSTDTQYF
TGTGCCATCAGTGAGTCGTCGGGACCATCCACAGATACGCAGTATTTT
>-|TRBJ1-2|-|TRBV30
CAWSVPDNYGCTF
TGTGCCTGGAGTGTACCGGACAACTATGGCTGCACCTTC
>-|TRBJ2-1|-|TRBV12-5
CASAPPVYNEQFF
TGTGCTAGTGCCCCCCCAGTTTACAATGAGCAGTTCTTC
>-|TRBJ1-5|few|TRBV9
CASSVEGTSNQPQHF
TGTGCCAGCAGCGTAGAAGGGACTAGCAATCAGCCCCAGCATTTT
>-|TRBJ2-1|few|TRBV6-1
CASSDAWPQGEQFF
TGTGCCAGCAGTGACGCTTGGCCCCAGGGGGAGCAGTTCTTC
>TRBD1|TRBJ2-2|-|TRBV11-2
CASSQKGQLNTGELFF
TGTGCCAGCAGCCAAAAGGGACAGCTGAACACCGGGGAGCTGTTTTTT
>TRBD2|TRBJ2-7|many|TRBV5-1
CASSSLAGGQYEQYF
TGCGCCAGCAGCTCATTAGCGGGAGGGCAATACGAGCAGTACTTC
>-|TRBJ1-6|-|TRBV2
CASREDRAPNSPLHF
TGTGCCAGCAGAGAAGACCGGGCCCCTAATTCACCCCTCCACTTT
>TRBD1|TRBJ1-6|-|TRBV7-9
CASSTGTADSPLHF
TGTGCCAGCAGCACCGGGACAGCTGATTCACCCCTCCACTTT
>-|TRBJ2-3|few|TRBV12-3/TRBV12-4
CASRVLVTDTQYF
TGTGCCAGCAGGGTGTTAGTCACAGATACGCAGTATTTT
>-|TRBJ2-1|-|TRBV28
CATRGLRWNEQFF
TGTGCCACCCGGGGACTCCGGTGGAATGAGCAGTTCTTC
>TRBD1|TRBJ2-3|-|TRBV10-3
CAISPGQSHSTDTQYF
TGTGCCATCAGTCCGGGACAGAGTCATAGCACAGATACGCAGTATTTT
>-|TRBJ2-7|-|TRBV10-1
CASSESRTGGTYEQYF
TGCGCCAGCAGTGAGTCCCGGACAGGCGGGACCTACGAGCAGTACTTC
>-|TRBJ1-2|once|TRBV3-1
CASSQVQSPSYGYTF
TGTGCCAGCAGCCAAGTACAGTCCCCCTCCTATGGCTACACCTTC